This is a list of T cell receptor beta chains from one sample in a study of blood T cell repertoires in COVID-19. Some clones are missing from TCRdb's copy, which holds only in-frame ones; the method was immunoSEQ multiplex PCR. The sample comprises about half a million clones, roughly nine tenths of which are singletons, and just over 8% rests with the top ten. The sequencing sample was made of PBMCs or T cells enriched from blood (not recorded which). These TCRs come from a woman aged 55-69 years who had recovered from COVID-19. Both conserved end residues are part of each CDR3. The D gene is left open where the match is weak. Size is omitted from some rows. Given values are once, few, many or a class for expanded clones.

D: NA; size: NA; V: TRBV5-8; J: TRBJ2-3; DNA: TGTGCCAGCAGCCGAGGGGGGGCCGGTACGCAGTATTTT; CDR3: CASSRGGAGTQYF
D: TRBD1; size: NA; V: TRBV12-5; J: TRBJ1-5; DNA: TGTGCTAGTGGTTTGAGAGGGACAGATCTAAATCAGCCCCAGCATTTT; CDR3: CASGLRGTDLNQPQHF
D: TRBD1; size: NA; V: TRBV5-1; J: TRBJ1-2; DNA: TGCGCCAGCAGCCCCGGGACAGTCAGCTATGGCTACACCTTC; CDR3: CASSPGTVSYGYTF
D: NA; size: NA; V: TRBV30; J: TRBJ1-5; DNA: TGTGCCTGGAGTGTAGCGGGGGTGCTTGGTGGAAATCAGCCCCAGCATTTT; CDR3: CAWSVAGVLGGNQPQHF
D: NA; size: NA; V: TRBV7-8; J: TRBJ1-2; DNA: TGTGCCAGCAGCCCGGGGAACTATGGCTACACCTTC; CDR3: CASSPGNYGYTF
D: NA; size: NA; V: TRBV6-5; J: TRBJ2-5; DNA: TGTGCCAGCAGTTATAGACACCCCCAAGAGACCCAGTACTTC; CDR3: CASSYRHPQETQYF
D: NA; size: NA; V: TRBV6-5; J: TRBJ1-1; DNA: TGTGCCAGCAGTTACTTCGCGTCCCGATTGAACACTGAAGCTTTCTTT; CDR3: CASSYFASRLNTEAFF
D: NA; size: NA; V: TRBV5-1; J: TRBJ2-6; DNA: TGCGCCAGCAGCGAGGCCTCTGGGGCCAACGTCCTGACTTTC; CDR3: CASSEASGANVLTF
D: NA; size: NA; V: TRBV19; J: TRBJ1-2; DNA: TGTGCCAGTAGTATTGGCAGGGACTATGGCTACACCTTC; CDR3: CASSIGRDYGYTF
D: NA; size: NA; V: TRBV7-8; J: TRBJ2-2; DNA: TGTGCCAGCAGCTTGACGGTGTGGGGCAGCAACACCGGGGAGCTGTTTTTT; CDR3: CASSLTVWGSNTGELFF
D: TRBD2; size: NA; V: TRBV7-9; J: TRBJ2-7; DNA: TGTGCCAGCAGCTTACTGGCTAGCGGTTCCTACGAGCAGTACTTC; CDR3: CASSLLASGSYEQYF
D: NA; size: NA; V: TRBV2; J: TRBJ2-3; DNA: TGTGCCAGCAGACCTAGATTCTTGGCAGATACGCAGTATTTT; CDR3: CASRPRFLADTQYF
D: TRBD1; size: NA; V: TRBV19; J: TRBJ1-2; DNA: TGTGCCAGTAGTATCGTAATGACAGGGAAGGCTGGCTACACCTTC; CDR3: CASSIVMTGKAGYTF
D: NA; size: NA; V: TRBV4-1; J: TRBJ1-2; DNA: TGCGCCAGCAGCCCCCCCCTAGGCTATGGCTACACCTTC; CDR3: CASSPPLGYGYTF
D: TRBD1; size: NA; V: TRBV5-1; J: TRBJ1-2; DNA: TGCGCCAGCAGCCAGGGGACAGGGCGGCTTTATGGCTACACCTTC; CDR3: CASSQGTGRLYGYTF
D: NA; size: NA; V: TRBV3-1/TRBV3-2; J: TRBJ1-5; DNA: TGTGCCAGCAGCCAAGAAGGCGGGCGACCCCAGCATTTT; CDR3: CASSQEGGRPQHF
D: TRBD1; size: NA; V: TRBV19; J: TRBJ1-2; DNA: TGTGCCAGTAACCCGACAGGGACTAACTATGGCTACACCTTC; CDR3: CASNPTGTNYGYTF
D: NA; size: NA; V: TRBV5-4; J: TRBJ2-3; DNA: TGTGCCAGCAGCTCAAGTAGGGGGATCGGTAACACAGATACGCAGTATTTT; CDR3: CASSSSRGIGNTDTQYF
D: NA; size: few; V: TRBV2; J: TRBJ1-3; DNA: TGTGCCAGCAGTGACGAGGGGGCTGGAAACACCATATATTTT; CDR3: CASSDEGAGNTIYF
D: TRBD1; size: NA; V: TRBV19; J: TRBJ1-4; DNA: TGTGCCAGTCGACAGGGCTCAACTAATGAAAAACTGTTTTTT; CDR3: CASRQGSTNEKLFF
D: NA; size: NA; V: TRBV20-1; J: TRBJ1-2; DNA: TGCAGTGTAGCCCCTAACTATGGCTACACCTTC; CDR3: CSVAPNYGYTF
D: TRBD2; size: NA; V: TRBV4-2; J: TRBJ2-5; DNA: TGTGCCAGCAGCCAAGGGACTAGCGGGGTCCAAGAGACCCAGTACTTC; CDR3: CASSQGTSGVQETQYF
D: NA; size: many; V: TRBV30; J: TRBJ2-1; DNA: TGTGCCTGGAGTTTCGGCAGGGACAATGAGCAGTTCTTC; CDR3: CAWSFGRDNEQFF
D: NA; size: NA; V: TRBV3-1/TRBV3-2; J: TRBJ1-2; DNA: TGTGCCAGCAGCCTCCGGACAGCAAACTATGGCTACACCTTC; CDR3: CASSLRTANYGYTF
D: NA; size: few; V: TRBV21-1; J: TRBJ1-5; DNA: TGTGCCAGCAGCAAGAGGGGAGGTTGGGGGCAGCCCCAGCATTTT; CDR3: CASSKRGGWGQPQHF
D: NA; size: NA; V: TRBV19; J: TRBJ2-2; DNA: TGTGCCACGGACAGCCGTGCGAACACCGGGGAGCTGTTTTTT; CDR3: CATDSRANTGELFF
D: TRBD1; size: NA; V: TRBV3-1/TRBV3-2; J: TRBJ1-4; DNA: TGTGCCAGCAGCCCGGGACAGGGTGGGTCTAATGAAAAACTGTTTTTT; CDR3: CASSPGQGGSNEKLFF
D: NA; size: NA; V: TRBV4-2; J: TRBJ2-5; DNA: TGTGCCAGCAGCCAGGGCCCGACCCAGTACTTC; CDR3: CASSQGPTQYF
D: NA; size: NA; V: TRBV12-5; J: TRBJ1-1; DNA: TGTGCTAGTGGTTTGGTACAGGGCAGCCCCACTGAAGCTTTCTTT; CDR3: CASGLVQGSPTEAFF
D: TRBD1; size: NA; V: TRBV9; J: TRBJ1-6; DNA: TGTGCCAGCAGTTCTCAGGGGGCCGGATCACCCCTCCACTTT; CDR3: CASSSQGAGSPLHF
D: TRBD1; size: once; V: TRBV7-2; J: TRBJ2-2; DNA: TGTGCCAGCAGGACCGGGACAGGGAGGAGAGGCGGGGAGCTGTTTTTT; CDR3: CASRTGTGRRGGELFF
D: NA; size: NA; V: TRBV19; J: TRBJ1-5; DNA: TGTGCCAGTAGTATCGGAGGAGGAAGGGATCAGCCCCAGCATTTT; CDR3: CASSIGGGRDQPQHF
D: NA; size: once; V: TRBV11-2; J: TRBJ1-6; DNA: TGTGCCAGCAGCCTGAACAGGGTAACGGGGTCACCCCTCCACTTT; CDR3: CASSLNRVTGSPLHF
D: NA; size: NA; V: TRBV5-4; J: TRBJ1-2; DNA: TGTGCCAGCAGCCTGGACCGGGGGGACTATGGCTACACCTTC; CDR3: CASSLDRGDYGYTF
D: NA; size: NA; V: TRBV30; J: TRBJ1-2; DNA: TGTCGCCTCGAGGGGGGGGCTAACTATGGCTACACCTTC; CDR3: CRLEGGANYGYTF
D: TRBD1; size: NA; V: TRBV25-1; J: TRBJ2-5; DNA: TGTGCCAGCAGTAGGACAGGGGCAGAGACCCAGTACTTC; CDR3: CASSRTGAETQYF
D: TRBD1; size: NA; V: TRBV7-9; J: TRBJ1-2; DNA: TGTGCCAGCAGCAAGCTAGCAGGGGGCATAGGCTATGGCTACACCTTC; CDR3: CASSKLAGGIGYGYTF
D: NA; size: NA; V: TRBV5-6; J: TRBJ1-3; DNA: TGTGCCAGCAGCCCGTCGGGGGATCTCGGAAACACCATATATTTT; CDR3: CASSPSGDLGNTIYF
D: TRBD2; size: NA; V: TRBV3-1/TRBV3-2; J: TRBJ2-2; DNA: TGTGCCAGCAGCCTCTCAAGCGGGGTGAACACCGGGGAGCTGTTTTTT; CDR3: CASSLSSGVNTGELFF
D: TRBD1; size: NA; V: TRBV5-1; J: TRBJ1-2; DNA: TGCGCCAGCAGTTCTCGGACAGGGGGCGCGGCTGGCTACACCTTC; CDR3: CASSSRTGGAAGYTF
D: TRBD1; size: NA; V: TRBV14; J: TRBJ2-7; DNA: TGTGCCAGCAGCCCGGGACAGGGAGGCTACGAGCAGTACTTC; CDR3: CASSPGQGGYEQYF
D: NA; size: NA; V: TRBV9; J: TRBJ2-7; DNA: TGTGCCAGCAGCGTGGAAGGGGTCTCCTACGAGCAGTACTTC; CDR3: CASSVEGVSYEQYF
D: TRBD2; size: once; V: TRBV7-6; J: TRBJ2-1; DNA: TGTGCCAGCAGCTTAGACTCGGGGGGACCCACCGAAAGCTCCTACAATGAGCAGTTCTTC; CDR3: CASSLDSGGPTESSYNEQFF
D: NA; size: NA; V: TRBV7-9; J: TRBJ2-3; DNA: TGTGCCAGCAGCCCCCCTTTCCAAGGGGTAGGAGATACGCAGTATTTT; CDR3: CASSPPFQGVGDTQYF
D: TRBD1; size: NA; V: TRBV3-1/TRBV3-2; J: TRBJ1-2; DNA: TGTGCCAGCAGCCAAGATTTAGGGGGCGCGTTCTATGGCTACACCTTC; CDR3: CASSQDLGGAFYGYTF